The 6 T cell receptor beta chains below come from one sample, sequenced in a study of blood T cell repertoires in COVID-19. Repertoires were generated with immunoSEQ multiplex PCR, while TCRdb's copy carries only in-frame clones and drops some. This sample has about 250,000 clones, with about nine tenths found just once. The sample taken for sequencing was peripheral blood. The receptors originated from a woman under 40 with active or convalescent COVID-19.

This clone was seen once. The chain joins TRBV19 to TRBJ2-2, with 13 positions matching TRBD2. The J segment lost 7 bases and the V segment lost 3 bases, leaving 5 bases of the junction unmatched. Per germline, CDR1 LNHDA and CDR2 SQIVND (reference sequence). The CDR3 spans 16 residues. In DNA, the CDR3 is TGTGCCAGTAGTATTACTAGCGGGGGGGCCGGCGGGGAGCTGTTTTTT. This gives the protein CASSITSGGAGGELFF. Using reference TRBV19 and TRBJ2-2 for the parts outside the CDR3, the full variable domain is DGGITQSPKYLFRKEGQNVTLSCEQNLNHDAMYWYRQDPGQGLRLIYYSQIVNDFQKGDIAEGYSVSREKKESFPLTVTSAQKNPTAFYLCASSITSGGAGGELFFGEGSRLTVL.

The V gene is TRBV5-4, the J gene TRBJ2-7, with TRBD2 matching 8 bases. Trimming removed 3 bases from V and 0 bases from J; junction bases left unmatched: 17. Germline V gene sequence: CDR1 SGHNT, CDR2 YYREEE (reference sequence). This CDR3 is 19 amino acids long. DNA of the CDR3: TGTGCCAGCAGCTCCGCGGCGGGGGGCCTATCAAGAAACTCCTACGAGCAGTACTTC. Translated: CASSSAAGGLSRNSYEQYF.

The chain joins TRBV5-4 to TRBJ2-3; 10 positions match TRBD2. CDR1 and CDR2 (germline): SGHNT, YYREEE (reference sequence). This CDR3 is built from 18 residues. V lost 4 bases to trimming and J lost 2 bases; unmatched junction nucleotides: 13. CDR3 coding DNA: TGTGCCAGCAGCCCAGGGGAGCGGGGGGGCAGGAACACAGATACGCAGTATTTT. It codes for CASSPGERGGRNTDTQYF.

The sample holds a few counts of this clone. The chain carries TRBV30 and TRBJ1-1, with D possibly TRBD1 on 6 matching bases. From germline, CDR1 is GTSNPN and CDR2 SVGIG (reference sequence). The CDR3 spans 12 residues. Trimming took off 5 bases at V and 0 bases at J, with 7 bases between the two ends. For the CDR3, the DNA is TGTGCCTGGGGGACAATGAACACTGAAGCTTTCTTT. Translation: CAWGTMNTEAFF.

The genes are TRBV7-2 and TRBJ2-1, with 8 bases matching TRBD1. V shed 3 bases, J shed 7 bases, and the junction held 5 bases outside the gene matches. This CDR3 contains 14 residues. Germline V gives CDR1 SGHTA, CDR2 FQGNSA. CDR3 sequence reads: CASSFDRGLNEQFF. The DNA of the CDR3 is TGTGCCAGCAGCTTCGACAGGGGTTTAAATGAGCAGTTCTTC.

This chain connects TRBV19 to TRBJ1-5; D not certain. The germline V gene encodes CDR1 LNHDA and CDR2 SQIVND (reference sequence). V lost 5 bases, J lost 0 bases, and 8 bases lay in between. This CDR3 contains 14 residues. The DNA of the CDR3 is TGTGCCAGTAGTGAGGGTGTTAGCAATCAGCCCCAGCATTTT. Amino acid sequence: CASSEGVSNQPQHF.